One sample yielded the 23 T cell receptor beta chains listed below, sequenced in a study of spatial heterogeneity in lung cancer. In TCRdb, the 5' RACE reads were re-called with MiXCR into one record per CDR3 protein. The sample carries some 37,000 distinct CDR3 sequences, about 7.2% recorded once. Time point indicated: sample taken at primary tumor resection. This specimen consisted of PBMCs, obtained at surgery. The receptors were gathered from a female donor with early-stage non-small cell lung cancer.

This clonotype was observed many times. The V gene is TRBV5-1, the J gene TRBJ1-3, with D hard to call. This CDR3 is 18 amino acids long. V lost 3 bases to trimming and J lost 0 bases, with 19 bases between them. CDR1 is SGHRS, CDR2 YFSETQ, per germline. The CDR3 region has the DNA TGCGCCAGCAGCTATGGTATTCTTGGAAGGGCCTCTGGAAACACCATATATTTT. Protein product: CASSYGILGRASGNTIYF.

This clonotype occurred many times. This chain connects TRBV29-1 to TRBJ1-4; TRBD1 matches 10 bases. Losses at the gene ends were 3 bases for V and 6 bases for J; bases not matched to a gene: 1. CDR3 length: 13 amino acids. Looked up from germline, CDR1 is SQVTM and CDR2 is ANQGSEA. The CDR3 sequence: CSVEDRGDEKLFF. The CDR3, as DNA: TGCAGCGTTGAGGACAGGGGGGATGAAAAACTGTTTTTT.

The chain joins TRBV14 to TRBJ1-6, with D possibly matching TRBD1 (5 bases). Germline lookup yields CDR1 SGHDN and CDR2 FVKESK. V was shortened by 0 bases and J by 10 bases, with 16 bases between the two germline ends. CDR3 length: 16 residues. CDR3: CASSQEAAGIYSPLHF. The CDR3 coding sequence is TGTGCCAGCAGCCAAGAGGCCGCAGGGATTTACTCACCCCTCCACTTT.

The gene calls are TRBV7-2 and TRBJ2-5, with D tentatively TRBD1 (8 bases). The CDR3 is 16 residues long. Trimming removed 1 base from V and 2 bases from J, with 14 bases in between. Germline lookup yields CDR1 SGHTA and CDR2 FQGNSA. CDR3 nucleotides: TGTGCCAGCAGCTTAGGCACAGGGGGGGTACAAGAGACCCAGTACTTC. It specifies CASSLGTGGVQETQYF.

This clonotype was detected many times. The chain links TRBV12-3 or TRBV12-4 to TRBJ2-1, with a tentative D call TRBD2 (5 bases). The CDR3 runs 13 residues. Trimming stripped 9 bases from V and 5 bases from J, with 14 bases between. CDR3 DNA: TGTGCCAGACCGCCAGGAGGCCACAATGAGCAGTTCTTC. Protein product: CARPPGGHNEQFF.

This clonotype was recorded many times. This sequence joins TRBV12-3 or TRBV12-4 and TRBJ2-3; possibly TRBD2 for D (5 bases). Trimming shortened V by 3 bases and J by 4 bases, and 5 bases separated the two germline ends. The CDR3 spans 12 residues. CDR3 residues: CASSFGADTQYF. DNA for the CDR3: TGTGCCAGCAGTTTCGGGGCAGATACGCAGTATTTT.

This clonotype was seen ten or more times. The rearrangement links TRBV15 to TRBJ2-5; 8 nucleotides align to TRBD2. The length of the CDR3 is 15 residues. With 6 bases clipped from V and 1 base from J, the junction kept 7 bases outside the gene matches. Per the germline V gene, CDR1 is LNHNV and CDR2 is YYDKDF (reference sequence). For the CDR3, the DNA is TGTGCCACCAGGCGGACTAGCAGCAGCCAAGAGACCCAGTACTTC. Protein sequence: CATRRTSSSQETQYF.

This clonotype showed up many times. The rearrangement uses TRBV6-6 and TRBJ2-7; 7 bases match TRBD1. This CDR3 has 14 residues. Trimming removed 1 base from V and 5 bases from J; junction bases left unmatched: 5. The germline V gene has CDR1 MNHNY and CDR2 SVGAGI (reference sequence). The CDR3 bases are TGTGCCAGCAGTTACTACCGGGACAGTGACGAGCAGTACTTC. The encoded protein is CASSYYRDSDEQYF.

This clonotype was found many times. This chain links TRBV5-6 with TRBJ1-5; D is possibly TRBD1 (5 bases). The V gene's germline CDR1 is SGHDT and CDR2 YYEEEE. Trimming stripped 1 base from V and 2 bases from J, with 13 bases between. This CDR3 contains 16 residues. CDR3 in amino acids: CASSLMEGMGNQPQHF. DNA of the CDR3: TGTGCCAGCAGCTTGATGGAGGGGATGGGCAATCAGCCCCAGCATTTT.

This clonotype was observed many times. The chain recombines TRBV4-3 with TRBJ2-3; D unclear. The CDR3 covers 13 residues. The germline V gene has CDR1 LGHNA and CDR2 YSLEER. With 0 bases removed from V and 6 bases from J, the gap between germline ends came to 7 bases. The CDR3: CASSQDPSDTQYF. The CDR3 region has the DNA TGCGCCAGCAGCCAAGACCCCTCGGATACGCAGTATTTT.

This clonotype was detected ten times or more. CDR3 in DNA: TGTGCCAGCAGCGCCGACTACAGCTCCTACAATGAGCAGTTCTTC. This codes for CASSADYSSYNEQFF. The V gene is TRBV7-2, the J gene TRBJ2-1; a possible D gene is TRBD2 (5 bases). The CDR3 is made up of 15 amino acids. V was cut by 5 bases and J by 0 bases, with 11 bases left in between. Germline V gene data show CDR1 as SGHTA and CDR2 as FQGNSA.

This clonotype showed up just a few times. This chain connects TRBV5-1 to TRBJ2-7, with 9 bases lining up with TRBD1. V lost 4 bases and J lost 6; bases outside the gene matches: 8. Germline CDR1 is SGHRS and CDR2 is YFSETQ. The CDR3 runs 14 residues. The CDR3 is CASSLRDRAGEQYF. CDR3 coding DNA: TGCGCCAGCAGCCTCCGGGACAGGGCCGGCGAGCAGTACTTC.

This clonotype was recorded many times. V and J are TRBV7-9 and TRBJ2-5; TRBD1 matches at 9 bases. The germline CDR1 and CDR2 sequences are SEHNR and FQNEAQ (reference sequence). The V gene end was trimmed by 0 bases and the J gene end by 5 bases; junction bases not matched to a gene: 4. The CDR3 totals 15 residues. CDR3 nucleotides: TGTGCCAGCAGCTTAGCGACAGGGGGGAGCGAGACCCAGTACTTC. Translating it yields CASSLATGGSETQYF.

The chain is built from TRBV5-1 and TRBJ2-3; possible D gene TRBD1, 6 bases. Germline CDR1 and CDR2: SGHRS and YFSETQ. The CDR3 length is 14 residues. Between the trimmed V and J ends, which lost 4 bases and 2 bases, there was a span of 11 bases. The CDR3 DNA reads as TGCGCCAGCAGCGGGGGCTCTCACACAGATACGCAGTATTTT. Protein product: CASSGGSHTDTQYF.

This clonotype occurred a few times. The chain couples TRBV5-1 to TRBJ2-3; 9 nucleotides line up with TRBD2. CDR1 is SGHRS and CDR2 is YFSETQ in the germline V gene. The CDR3 is 15 residues long. The V gene end was trimmed by 2 bases and the J gene end by 0 bases; junction bases not matched to a gene: 1. CDR3 in DNA: TGCGCCAGCAGCTTAACTAGCGGGAGCACAGATACGCAGTATTTT. The encoded protein is CASSLTSGSTDTQYF.

This clonotype was counted only a few times. The chain employs TRBV6-1 and TRBJ1-5, with D uncertain. CDR3 size: 15 residues. V dropped 1 base and J dropped 2 bases, with 9 bases sitting between them. Germline V lookup: CDR1 MNHNS, CDR2 SASEGT. The DNA for the CDR3 is TGTGCCAGCAGTGAAGGGAGAAATGGCAATCAGCCCCAGCATTTT. It encodes CASSEGRNGNQPQHF.

The gene calls are TRBV6-5 and TRBJ2-3; TRBD2 aligns across 7 bases. The junction had 6 bases not matched to a gene; V was cut back by 6 bases and J by 6 bases. Germline loops: CDR1 MNHEY, CDR2 SVGAGI. This CDR3 is 13 amino acids long. The CDR3 here is CASSRLGGDTQYF. DNA of the CDR3: TGTGCCAGCAGCCGCCTGGGGGGGGATACGCAGTATTTT.

As to this clonotype: This may come from a read error, since a much larger clone is one base off. V is TRBV9 and J is TRBJ2-3; D gene ambiguous. The CDR3 loop spans 13 amino acids. The germline V gene encodes CDR1 SGDLS and CDR2 YYNGEE. This CDR3 reads CTSSANRQDTQYF. The CDR3 DNA reads as TGTACCAGCAGCGCAAATAGGCAAGATACGCAGTATTTT.

Turning to this clonotype: It may be a read error: a sequence one base away is much more abundant. The rearrangement links TRBV24-1 to TRBJ2-1, with D perhaps TRBD1 or TRBD2 (6 bases each). Germline V gene data show CDR1 as KGHDR and CDR2 as SFDVKD. The CDR3 is made up of 16 amino acids. CDR3 residues: CTTSDFSGAENNEQFF. In DNA form, the CDR3 reads TGTACCACCAGTGATTTTTCGGGGGCAGAGAACAATGAGCAGTTCTTC.

There are many counts of this clonotype. The J gene is TRBJ1-2, the V gene TRBV2, with a tentative D call TRBD1 (6 bases). V lost 8 bases to trimming and J lost 8 bases, with 15 bases between them. From germline, CDR1 is SNHLY and CDR2 FYNNEI. CDR3 length equals 12 residues. This CDR3 is CASLGGAGGYTF. DNA of the CDR3: TGTGCCAGCCTGGGGGGGGCTGGCGGCTACACCTTC.

The chain carries TRBV11-2 and TRBJ2-3, with 8 bases lining up with TRBD2. In germline, CDR1 is SGHAT, CDR2 FQNNGV. The CDR3 totals 14 residues. The ends lost 0 bases at V and 8 bases at J; junction bases unmatched: 4. The CDR3 region is CASSLELADLTQYF. The CDR3 nucleotides are TGTGCCAGCAGCTTAGAACTAGCGGATCTTACGCAGTATTTT.

This CDR3 reads CSVVGLNTIYF. The DNA for the CDR3 is TGCAGCGTTGTAGGGTTGAACACCATATATTTT. This chain links TRBV29-1 with TRBJ1-3; D not resolved. The CDR3 has 11 amino acids. V was trimmed by 4 bases and J by 7 bases, leaving 8 bases between them. Germline loops: CDR1 SQVTM, CDR2 ANQGSEA.

The rearrangement joins TRBV18 to TRBJ1-1, with no clear D. With 3 bases removed from V and 0 bases from J, the gap between germline ends came to 8 bases. The CDR3 has 14 amino acids. CDR1 is KGHSH and CDR2 is LQKENI in the germline V gene. Here the CDR3 DNA reads TGTGCCAGCTCACCGTTAGCGGTGAACACTGAAGCTTTCTTT. Residues: CASSPLAVNTEAFF.